The 7 T cell receptor beta chains given below trace back to one sample, sequenced in a study of blood T cells in healthy people across ages. Combining a sample-barcoded 5' primer with a J-beta primer mix, a second PCR ran for 7 to 11 cycles. MiXCR was run by TCRdb on the 5' RACE reads, yielding one entry per CDR3 protein. This sample carries some 1,800,000 distinct CDR3 sequences, about two fifths of them seen once, and the ten largest clones take 20% to 25%. Input material: blood. All receptors derive from a human donor in good health.

Only a few counts were recorded for this clonotype. The rearrangement uses TRBV2 and TRBJ2-6; D is undetermined. Trimming pared 11 bases from V and 0 bases from J, leaving 8 bases between. This CDR3 is built from 13 residues. Germline values: CDR1 SNHLY, CDR2 FYNNEI. CDR3 bases: TGTGCCTACAAGATCTCTGGGGCCAACGTCCTGACTTTC. This translates into CAYKISGANVLTF. The variable domain in full, with the rest retrieved from reference TRBV2 and TRBJ2-6, is EPEVTQTPSHQVTQMGQEVILRCVPISNHLYFYWYRQILGQKVEFLVSFYNNEISEKSEIFDDQFSVERPDGSNFTLKIRSTKLEDSAMYFCAYKISGANVLTFGAGSRLTVL.

The rearrangement uses TRBV15 and TRBJ1-2; D unresolved. The CDR3 has 13 residues. V was clipped by 1 base and J by 7 bases, with 10 bases between them. Per the germline V gene, CDR1 is LNHNV and CDR2 is YYDKDF (reference sequence). The CDR3 sequence is CATSRAQRGGYTF. CDR3 coding DNA: TGTGCCACCAGCAGAGCCCAGAGAGGTGGCTACACCTTC. Supplemented by reference TRBV15 and TRBJ1-2, the full variable domain reads DAMVIQNPRYQVTQFGKPVTLSCSQTLNHNVMYWYQQKSSQAPKLLFHYYDKDFNNEADTPDNFQSRRPNTSFCFLDIRSPGLGDTAMYLCATSRAQRGGYTFGSGTRLTVV.

This rearrangement joins TRBV9 to TRBJ2-1; 11 bases map to TRBD2. The CDR3 spans 16 residues. From germline, CDR1 is SGDLS and CDR2 YYNGEE. The V and J ends lost 3 bases and 7 bases, in that order; junction bases with no gene match: 9. CDR3 bases: TGTGCCAGCAGCGAAAGGGCTAGCGGGGGGCTAAATGAGCAGTTCTTC. Translating gives CASSERASGGLNEQFF.

This clonotype was seen only a few times. V gene TRBV20-1 combines with J gene TRBJ2-1, with D perhaps being TRBD1 or TRBD2 (5 bases each). This CDR3 contains 12 residues. CDR1 is DFQATT and CDR2 is SNEGSKA in the germline V gene (reference sequence). V shed 7 bases and J shed 8 bases, with 15 bases lying between them. The CDR3 spells CSVRDPRDEQFF. CDR3 coding DNA: TGCAGTGTCCGGGACCCCCGGGATGAGCAGTTCTTC.

Only a few counts were recorded for this clonotype. The chain employs TRBV7-2 and TRBJ2-6, with D unresolved. With 5 bases removed from V and 0 bases from J, the gap between germline ends came to 11 bases. Germline CDR1 and CDR2: SGHTA and FQGNSA. The CDR3 spans 16 residues. CDR3 sequence: CASSESLPSGANVLTF. The CDR3 nucleotides read TGTGCCAGCAGCGAGTCACTCCCCTCTGGGGCCAACGTCCTGACTTTC.

Only a few counts were recorded for this clonotype. The V and J genes are TRBV7-9 and TRBJ2-4; maybe TRBD2 (7 bases). Between the trimmed V and J ends, which lost 0 bases and 0 bases, there was a span of 15 bases. Germline V gives CDR1 SEHNR, CDR2 FQNEAQ (reference sequence). CDR3 length: 18 residues. Here the CDR3 DNA reads TGTGCCAGCAGCTTAGCCGTGGGGGGGCCTGGAGCCAAAAACATTCAGTACTTC. It encodes CASSLAVGGPGAKNIQYF.

This clonotype turned up a few times. The rearrangement joins TRBV24-1 to TRBJ2-4; D may be TRBD2 (5 bases). CDR1 is KGHDR, CDR2 SFDVKD, per germline. This CDR3 has 14 residues. With 3 bases removed from V and 7 bases from J, the gap between germline ends came to 12 bases. The DNA for the CDR3 is TGTGCCACCAGTGATGCAATGTTAGCGAACATTCAGTACTTC. It is translated as CATSDAMLANIQYF.